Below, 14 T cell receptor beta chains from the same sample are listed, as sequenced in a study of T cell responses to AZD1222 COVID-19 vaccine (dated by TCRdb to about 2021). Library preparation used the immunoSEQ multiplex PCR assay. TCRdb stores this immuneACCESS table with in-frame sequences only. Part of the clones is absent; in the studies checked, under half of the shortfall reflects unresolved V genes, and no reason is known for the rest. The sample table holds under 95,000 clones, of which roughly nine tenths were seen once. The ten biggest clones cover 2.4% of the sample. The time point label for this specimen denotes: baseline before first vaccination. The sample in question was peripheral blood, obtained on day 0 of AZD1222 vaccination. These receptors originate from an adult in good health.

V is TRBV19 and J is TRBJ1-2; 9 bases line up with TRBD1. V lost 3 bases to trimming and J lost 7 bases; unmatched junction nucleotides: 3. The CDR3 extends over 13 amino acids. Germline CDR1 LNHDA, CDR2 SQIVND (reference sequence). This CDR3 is CASSMGQGGGYTF. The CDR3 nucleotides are TGTGCCAGTAGTATGGGACAGGGAGGTGGCTACACCTTC.

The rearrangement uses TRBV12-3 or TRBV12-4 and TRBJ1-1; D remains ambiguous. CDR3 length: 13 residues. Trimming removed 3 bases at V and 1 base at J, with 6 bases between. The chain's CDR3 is CASSFARNTEAFF. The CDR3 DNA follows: TGTGCCAGCAGTTTCGCCAGGAACACTGAAGCTTTCTTT.

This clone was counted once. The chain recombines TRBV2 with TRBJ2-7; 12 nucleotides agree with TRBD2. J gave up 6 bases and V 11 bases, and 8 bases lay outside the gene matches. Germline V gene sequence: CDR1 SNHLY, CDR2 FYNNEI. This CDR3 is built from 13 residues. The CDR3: CAGSRTSGIEQYF. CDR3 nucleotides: TGTGCCGGCTCGAGGACTAGCGGGATCGAGCAGTACTTC.

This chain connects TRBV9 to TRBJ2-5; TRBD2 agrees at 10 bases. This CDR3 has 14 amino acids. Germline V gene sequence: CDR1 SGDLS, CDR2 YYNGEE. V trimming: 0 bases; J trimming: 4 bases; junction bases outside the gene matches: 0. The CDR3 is CASSVGLAGETQYF. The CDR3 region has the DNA TGTGCCAGCAGCGTAGGACTAGCGGGAGAGACCCAGTACTTC.

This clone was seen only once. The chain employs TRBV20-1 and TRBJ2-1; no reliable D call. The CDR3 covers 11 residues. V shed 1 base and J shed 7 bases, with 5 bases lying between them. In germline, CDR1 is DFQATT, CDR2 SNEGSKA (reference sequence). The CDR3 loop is CSARALNEQFF. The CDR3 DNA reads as TGCAGTGCTAGAGCATTAAATGAGCAGTTCTTC.

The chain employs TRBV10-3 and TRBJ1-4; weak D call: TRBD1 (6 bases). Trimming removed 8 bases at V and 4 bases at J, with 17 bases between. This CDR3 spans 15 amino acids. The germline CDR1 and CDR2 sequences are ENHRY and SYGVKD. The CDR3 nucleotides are TGTGCCATCGATAGGGGGGACACAATTAATGAAAAACTGTTTTTT. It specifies CAIDRGDTINEKLFF.

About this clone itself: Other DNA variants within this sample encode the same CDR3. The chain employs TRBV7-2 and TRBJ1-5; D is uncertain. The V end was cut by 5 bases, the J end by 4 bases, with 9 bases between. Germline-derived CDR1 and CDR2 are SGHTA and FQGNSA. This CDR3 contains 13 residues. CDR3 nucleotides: TGTGCCAGCAGCCTGGGTCCTAATCAGCCCCAGCATTTT. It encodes CASSLGPNQPQHF.

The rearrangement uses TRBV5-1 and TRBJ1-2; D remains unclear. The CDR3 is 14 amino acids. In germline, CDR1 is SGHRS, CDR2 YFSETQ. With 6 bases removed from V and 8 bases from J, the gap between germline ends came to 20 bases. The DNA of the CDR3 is TGCGCCAGCACCCCGGGTACTAGAGGTTGGGGCTACACCTTC. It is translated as CASTPGTRGWGYTF.

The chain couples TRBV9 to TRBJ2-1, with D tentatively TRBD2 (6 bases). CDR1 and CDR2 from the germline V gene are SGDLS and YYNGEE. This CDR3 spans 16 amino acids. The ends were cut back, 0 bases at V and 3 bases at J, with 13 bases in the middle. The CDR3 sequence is CASSVGAGTYYNEQFF. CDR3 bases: TGTGCCAGCAGCGTAGGGGCGGGGACTTACTACAATGAGCAGTTCTTC.

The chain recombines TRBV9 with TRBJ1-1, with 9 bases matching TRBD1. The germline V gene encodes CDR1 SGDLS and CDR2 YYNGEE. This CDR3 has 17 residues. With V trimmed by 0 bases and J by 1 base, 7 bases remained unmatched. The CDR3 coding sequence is TGTGCCAGCAGCGTAGCTCCCGGGACAGGGCGGAACACTGAAGCTTTCTTT. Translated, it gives CASSVAPGTGRNTEAFF.

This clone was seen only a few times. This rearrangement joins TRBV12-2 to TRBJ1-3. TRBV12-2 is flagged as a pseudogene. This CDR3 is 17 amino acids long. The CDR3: CASRLAVEDYSGNTIYF. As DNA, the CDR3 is TGTGCAAGTCGCTTAGCGGTCGAGGATTACTCTGGAAACACCATATATTTT.

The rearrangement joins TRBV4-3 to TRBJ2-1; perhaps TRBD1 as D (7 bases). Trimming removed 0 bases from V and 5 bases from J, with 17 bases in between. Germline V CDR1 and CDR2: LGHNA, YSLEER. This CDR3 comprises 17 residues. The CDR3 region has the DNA TGCGCCAGCAGCCAAGATAAGGGGGCTAGCGCCCACAATGAGCAGTTCTTC. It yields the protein CASSQDKGASAHNEQFF.

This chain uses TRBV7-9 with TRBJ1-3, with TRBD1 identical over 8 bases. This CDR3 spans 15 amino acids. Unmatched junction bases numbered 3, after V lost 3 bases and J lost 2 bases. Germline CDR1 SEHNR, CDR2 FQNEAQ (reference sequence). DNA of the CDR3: TGTGCCAGCAGCTTCCTACAGGGGGCTGGAAACACCATATATTTT. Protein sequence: CASSFLQGAGNTIYF.

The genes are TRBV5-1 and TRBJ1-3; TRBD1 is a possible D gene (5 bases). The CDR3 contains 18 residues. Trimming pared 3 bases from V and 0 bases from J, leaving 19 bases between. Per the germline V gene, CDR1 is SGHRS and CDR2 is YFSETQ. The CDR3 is CASSSTPGRPFSGNTIYF. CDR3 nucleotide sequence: TGCGCCAGCAGCTCTACGCCGGGACGGCCTTTCTCTGGAAACACCATATATTTT.